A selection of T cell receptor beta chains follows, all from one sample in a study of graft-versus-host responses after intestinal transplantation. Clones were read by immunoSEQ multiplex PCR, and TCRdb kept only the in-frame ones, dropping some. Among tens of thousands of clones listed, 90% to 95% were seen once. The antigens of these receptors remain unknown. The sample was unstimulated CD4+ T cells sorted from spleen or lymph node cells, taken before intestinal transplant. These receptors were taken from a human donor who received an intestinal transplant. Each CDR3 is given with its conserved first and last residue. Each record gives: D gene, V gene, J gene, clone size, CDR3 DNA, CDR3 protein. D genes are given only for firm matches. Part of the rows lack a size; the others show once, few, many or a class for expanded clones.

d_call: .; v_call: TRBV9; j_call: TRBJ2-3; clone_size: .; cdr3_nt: TGTGCCAGCAGCGTGAGAGCCACAGATACGCAGTATTTT; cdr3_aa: CASSVRATDTQYF
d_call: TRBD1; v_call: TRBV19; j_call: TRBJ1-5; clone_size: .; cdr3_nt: TGTGCCACCGAGGGACAGGGACTAACCCAGCCCCAGCATTTT; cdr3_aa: CATEGQGLTQPQHF
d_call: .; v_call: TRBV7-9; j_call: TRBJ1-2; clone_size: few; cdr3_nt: TGTGCCAGCAGCTTTACAACTAACTATGGCTACACCTTC; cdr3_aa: CASSFTTNYGYTF
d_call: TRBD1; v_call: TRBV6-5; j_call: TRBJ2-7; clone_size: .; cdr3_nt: TGTGCCAGCAGTTCAGGGGGTACCTACGAGCAGTACTTC; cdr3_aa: CASSSGGTYEQYF
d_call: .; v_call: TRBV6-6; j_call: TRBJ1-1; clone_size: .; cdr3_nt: TGTGCCAGCAGTTACCGTGGGAGGACTGAAGCTTTCTTT; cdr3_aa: CASSYRGRTEAFF
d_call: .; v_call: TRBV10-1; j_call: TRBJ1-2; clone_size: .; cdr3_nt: TGCGCCAGCAGTGAGTGGGGGCATTTTAATGGCTACACCTTC; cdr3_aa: CASSEWGHFNGYTF
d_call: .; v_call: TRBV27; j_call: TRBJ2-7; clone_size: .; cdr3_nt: TGTGCCAGCAGTCCCACAGGGCACTACGAGCAGTACTTC; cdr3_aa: CASSPTGHYEQYF
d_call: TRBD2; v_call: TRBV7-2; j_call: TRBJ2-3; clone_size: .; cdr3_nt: TGTGCCAGCAGCTCATTAAGCGCGGGGGGGCTAGCTGCGCAGTATTTT; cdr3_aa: CASSSLSAGGLAAQYF
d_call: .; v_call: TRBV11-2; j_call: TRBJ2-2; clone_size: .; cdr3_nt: TGTGCCAGCAGCTTACGGGGAGTGGAGCTGTTTTTT; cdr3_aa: CASSLRGVELFF
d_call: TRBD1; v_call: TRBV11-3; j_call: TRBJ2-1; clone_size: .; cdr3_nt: TGTGCCAGCAGCTCCGGCTACAGGGGGAGCTCCTACAATGAGCAGTTCTTC; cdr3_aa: CASSSGYRGSSYNEQFF
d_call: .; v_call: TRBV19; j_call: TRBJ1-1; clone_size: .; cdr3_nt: TGTGCCAGCAAGACAGGGAACACTGAAGCTTTCTTT; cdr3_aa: CASKTGNTEAFF
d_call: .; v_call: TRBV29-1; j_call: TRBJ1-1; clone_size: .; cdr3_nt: TGCAGCGTTCTCGGGTTGCAAGTGAACACTGAAGCTTTCTTT; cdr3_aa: CSVLGLQVNTEAFF
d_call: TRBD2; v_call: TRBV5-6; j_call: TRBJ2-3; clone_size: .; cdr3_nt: TGTGCCAGCAGCTTGTACGCTAGCGGGGGAATTACAGATACGCAGTATTTT; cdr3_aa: CASSLYASGGITDTQYF
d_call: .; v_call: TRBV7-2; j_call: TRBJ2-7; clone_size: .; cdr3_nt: TGTGCCAGCAGCTTAAAGGGGGGGGACTACGAGCAGTACTTC; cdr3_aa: CASSLKGGDYEQYF
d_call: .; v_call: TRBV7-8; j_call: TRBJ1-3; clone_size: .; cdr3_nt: TGTGCCAGCAGCCCTCGACAGTTCTCTGGAAACACCATATATTTT; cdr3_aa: CASSPRQFSGNTIYF
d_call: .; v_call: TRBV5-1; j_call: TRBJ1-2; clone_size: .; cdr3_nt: TGCGCCAGCAGTTCGGGGACTCCCTATAACTATGGCTACACCTTC; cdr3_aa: CASSSGTPYNYGYTF
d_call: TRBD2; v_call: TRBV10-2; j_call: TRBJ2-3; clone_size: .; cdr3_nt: TGCGCCAGCGGTGATAGCGGGGGGATCACAGATACGCAGTATTTT; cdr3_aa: CASGDSGGITDTQYF
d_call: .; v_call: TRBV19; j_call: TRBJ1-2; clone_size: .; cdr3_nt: TGTGCCAGTAGTATAGTGTCAGGGTCTGGGTATGGCTACACCTTC; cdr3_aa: CASSIVSGSGYGYTF
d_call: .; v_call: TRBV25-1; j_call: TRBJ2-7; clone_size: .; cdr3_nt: TGTGCCAGCAGTGATATCGGAGGACCATTAACCTACGAGCAGTACTTC; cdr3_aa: CASSDIGGPLTYEQYF
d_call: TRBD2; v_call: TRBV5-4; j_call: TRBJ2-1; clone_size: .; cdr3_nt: TGTGCCAGCAGCTTGGAAACTAGCGGGGAACAGTTCTTC; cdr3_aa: CASSLETSGEQFF
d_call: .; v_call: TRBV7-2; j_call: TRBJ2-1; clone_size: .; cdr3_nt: TGTGCCAGCAGCTTAAGGCGGGGATTACAATGGTATGAGCAGTTCTTC; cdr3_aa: CASSLRRGLQWYEQFF
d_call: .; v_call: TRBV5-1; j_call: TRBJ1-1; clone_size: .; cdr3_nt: TGCGCCAGCAGCTTAACGACAGTAAACACTGAAGCTTTCTTT; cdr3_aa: CASSLTTVNTEAFF
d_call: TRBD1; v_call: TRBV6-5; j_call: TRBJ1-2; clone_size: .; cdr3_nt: TGTGCCAGCAGTTCTCCGGGACAGGGGGCAAGCTATGGCTACACCTTC; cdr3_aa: CASSSPGQGASYGYTF